The clone carrying this T cell receptor beta chain turned up a few times. Only in-frame clones appear in the TCRdb table, and some are missing; sequencing was by immunoSEQ multiplex PCR. The sample contains about 110,000 clones, approximately 82% of which appear only once. The data are from a study of blood T cell repertoires in COVID-19. Turning to the study itself: Samples of COVID-19 (acute and convalescent) were obtained from the United States, Italy and Spain. Sources were T cells, B-cell-depleted T cells, or PBMCs; the material itself was cDNA or gDNA.

Deletions cut 2 bases from V and 2 bases from J, with 7 bases between. The CDR3 extends over 13 amino acids. Per the germline V gene, CDR1 is SGHRS and CDR2 is YFSETQ. The source is a woman aged 80 or over with active or convalescent COVID-19. V is TRBV5-1 and J is TRBJ1-2; weak D call: TRBD1 (5 bases). The sequenced material came from peripheral blood. CDR3 in DNA: TGCGCCAGCAGCTTAGACAGAAACTATGGCTACACCTTC. The encoded protein is CASSLDRNYGYTF.